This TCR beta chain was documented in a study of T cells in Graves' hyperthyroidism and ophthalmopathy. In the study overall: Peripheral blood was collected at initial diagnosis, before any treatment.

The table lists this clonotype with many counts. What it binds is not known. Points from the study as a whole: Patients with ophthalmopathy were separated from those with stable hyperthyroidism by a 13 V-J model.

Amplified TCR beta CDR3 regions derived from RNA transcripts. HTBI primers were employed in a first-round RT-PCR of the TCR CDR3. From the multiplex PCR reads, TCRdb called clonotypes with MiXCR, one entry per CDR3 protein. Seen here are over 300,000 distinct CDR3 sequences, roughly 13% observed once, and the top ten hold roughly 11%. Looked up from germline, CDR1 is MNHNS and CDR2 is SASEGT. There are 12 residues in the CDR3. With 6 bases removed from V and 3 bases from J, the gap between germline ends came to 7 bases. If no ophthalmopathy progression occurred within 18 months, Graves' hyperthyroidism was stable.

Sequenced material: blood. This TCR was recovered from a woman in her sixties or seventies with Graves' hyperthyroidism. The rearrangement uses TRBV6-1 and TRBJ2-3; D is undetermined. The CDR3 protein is CASRSQTDTQYF. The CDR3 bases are TGTGCCAGCAGGTCCCAGACAGATACGCAGTATTTT.